This T cell receptor (beta chain) stems from a study of T-cell reconstitution after alpha-beta-depleted transplantation in children. V was cut by 4 bases and J by 7 bases, with 11 bases left in between. The CDR3 is made up of 13 amino acids. The germline V gene has CDR1 SGHDT and CDR2 YYEEEE. Unique molecular identifiers were used to barcode this TCRbeta library. TCRdb ran MiXCR on the PCR reads and lists one entry per CDR3 protein. Among hundreds of thousands of distinct CDR3 sequences, over 15% were seen once, and the ten largest hold approximately 1.1%. The starting material was PBMCs from the stem cell graft donor, obtained from the stem cell graft. V and J are TRBV5-6 and TRBJ2-2, with D possibly called TRBD1 or TRBD2 (5 bases each). The clonotype was recovered from a human donor who donated a stem cell graft to a child with acute myeloid leukemia. The CDR3 DNA sequence: TGTGCCAGCAGCAGGGACGGACGCGGGGAGCTGTTTTTT. Encoded protein: CASSRDGRGELFF.